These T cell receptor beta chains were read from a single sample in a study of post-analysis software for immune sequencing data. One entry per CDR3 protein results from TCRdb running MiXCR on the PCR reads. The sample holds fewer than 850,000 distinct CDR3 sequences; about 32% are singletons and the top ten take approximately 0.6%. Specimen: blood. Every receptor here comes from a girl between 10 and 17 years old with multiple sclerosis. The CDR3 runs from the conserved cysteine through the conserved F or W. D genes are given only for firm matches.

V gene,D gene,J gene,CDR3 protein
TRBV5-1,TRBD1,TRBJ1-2,CASSREPGQSYGYTF
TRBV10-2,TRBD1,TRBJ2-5,CASRCGTGGETQYF
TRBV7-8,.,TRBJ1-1,CASSLATPGNTEAFF
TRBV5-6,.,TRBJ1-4,CASSLLGGEKRFF
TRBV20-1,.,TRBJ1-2,CSARDRGGRYYGYTF
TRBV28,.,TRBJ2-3,CASSLRGQGKDTQYF
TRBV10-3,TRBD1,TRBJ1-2,CAISGSGQGHGYGCTF
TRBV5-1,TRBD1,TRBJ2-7,CASSPGQGTSYEQYF
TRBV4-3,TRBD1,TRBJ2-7,CASSQDGTGSYEQYF
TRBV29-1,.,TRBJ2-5,CSVLGQNYNEQYF
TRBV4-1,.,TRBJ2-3,CASSQEWQSADTQYF
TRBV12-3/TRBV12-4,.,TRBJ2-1,CASRPARYNEQFF
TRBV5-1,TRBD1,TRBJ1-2,CASSLKGTGARYTF
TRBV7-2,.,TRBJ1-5,CASSLSVGSNQPQHF
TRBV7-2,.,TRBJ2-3,CASSPPGTRGTDTQYF
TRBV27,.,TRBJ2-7,CASSLIGRGEQYF
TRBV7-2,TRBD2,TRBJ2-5,CASSLEASGARTQYF
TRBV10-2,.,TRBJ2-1,CASSGPISERRSSYNEQFF
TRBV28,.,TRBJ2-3,CASSWRAVSTDTQYF
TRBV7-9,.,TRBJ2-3,CASSDGTSTDTQYF
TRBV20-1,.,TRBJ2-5,CSAGDEGWGETQYF
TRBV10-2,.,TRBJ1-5,CASERDPGGQPQHF
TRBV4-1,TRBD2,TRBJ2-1,CASSQDRVRGGNEQFF
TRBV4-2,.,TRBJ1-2,CASSRQVQPSGPRFYGYTF
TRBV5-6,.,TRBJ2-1,CASSLVRQGWAEQFF
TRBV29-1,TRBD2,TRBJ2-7,CSVENSGRGEQYF
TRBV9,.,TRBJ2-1,CASSVGTMQFF